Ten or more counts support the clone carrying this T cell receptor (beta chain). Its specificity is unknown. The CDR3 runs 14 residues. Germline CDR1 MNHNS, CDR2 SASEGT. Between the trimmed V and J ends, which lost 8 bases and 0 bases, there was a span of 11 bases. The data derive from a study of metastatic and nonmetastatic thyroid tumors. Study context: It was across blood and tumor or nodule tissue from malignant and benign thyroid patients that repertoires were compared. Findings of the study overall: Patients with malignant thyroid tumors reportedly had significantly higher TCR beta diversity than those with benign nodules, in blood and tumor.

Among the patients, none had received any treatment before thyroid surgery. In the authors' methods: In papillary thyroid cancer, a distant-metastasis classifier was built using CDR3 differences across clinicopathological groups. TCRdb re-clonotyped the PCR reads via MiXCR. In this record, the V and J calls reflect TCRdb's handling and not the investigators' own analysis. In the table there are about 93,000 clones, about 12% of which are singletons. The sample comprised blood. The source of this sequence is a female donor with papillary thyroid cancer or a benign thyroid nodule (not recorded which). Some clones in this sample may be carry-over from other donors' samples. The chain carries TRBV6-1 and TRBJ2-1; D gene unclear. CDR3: CASARSSSYNEQFF. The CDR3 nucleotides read TGTGCCAGCGCCCGCTCGAGCTCCTACAATGAGCAGTTCTTC.